The 20 T cell receptor beta chains below all came from one sample that was sequenced in a study of blood T cell repertoires in COVID-19. The method was immunoSEQ multiplex PCR; TCRdb's version includes in-frame clones alone and lacks a portion of them. The data show 55,000 to 75,000 clones, with less than 85% seen just once and roughly 16% held by the top ten. The source material was peripheral blood. The receptors here all came from a man older than 75 with active COVID-19.

The chain uses TRBV7-3 and TRBJ2-1; 9 positions match TRBD2. CDR1 is SGHTA, CDR2 FQGTGA, per germline. J lost 0 bases, V lost 4 bases, and 7 bases had no gene match. The CDR3 runs to 17 residues. CDR3 bases: TGTGCCAGCAGCTATTCTCCGGGACTAGCCTCCTACAATGAGCAGTTCTTC. This sequence encodes CASSYSPGLASYNEQFF.

The rearrangement uses TRBV4-1 and TRBJ1-2, with TRBD1 matching over 7 bases. This CDR3 spans 15 amino acids. Germline CDR1 and CDR2: MGHRA and YSYEKL. The V and J ends lost 0 bases and 6 bases, in that order; junction bases with no gene match: 7. The CDR3 loop reads CASSQDSRDSNGYTF. Here the CDR3 DNA reads TGCGCCAGCAGCCAAGATAGCAGGGACAGCAATGGCTACACCTTC.

This clone was detected a few times. The V call is TRBV19, the J call TRBJ2-1; possible D gene TRBD2, 6 bases. Germline CDR1 and CDR2: LNHDA and SQIVND (reference sequence). The germline V and J ends were trimmed by 4 bases and 0 bases, with 10 bases remaining between them. The CDR3 has 15 residues. The CDR3 here is CASSRAGSSYNEQFF. The CDR3 nucleotides are TGTGCCAGTAGTAGGGCCGGGAGCTCCTACAATGAGCAGTTCTTC.

The chain employs TRBV4-1 and TRBJ2-7; a possible D gene is TRBD1 (5 bases). V was pared by 1 base and J by 6 bases, with 19 bases between. From germline, CDR1 is MGHRA and CDR2 YSYEKL. CDR3 length: 16 residues. For the CDR3, the DNA is TGCGCCAGCAGCCAAGTTCCAGTAGAAGGGGTAGGCGAGCAGTACTTC. As protein: CASSQVPVEGVGEQYF.

This rearrangement joins TRBV24-1 to TRBJ1-1, with D maybe TRBD1 (5 bases). Deletions cut 1 base from V and 4 bases from J, with 6 bases between. CDR1 and CDR2 from the germline V gene are KGHDR and SFDVKD. This CDR3 spans 13 amino acids. In DNA form, the CDR3 reads TGTGCCACCAGTGATTTTAGGGGCACTGAAGCTTTCTTT. Translated, it gives CATSDFRGTEAFF.

This chain joins TRBV5-1 and TRBJ1-5; TRBD1 aligns across 8 bases. Losses at the gene ends were 1 base for V and 3 bases for J; bases not matched to a gene: 3. The CDR3 sequence is 15 residues long. CDR1 and CDR2 (germline): SGHRS, YFSETQ. The CDR3 DNA follows: TGCGCCAGCAGCTTGACAGGGGGAAACAATCAGCCCCAGCATTTT. This encodes CASSLTGGNNQPQHF.

V usage is TRBV6-2 or TRBV6-3 and J usage is TRBJ2-7, with 9 bases fitting TRBD1. Germline trimming cut 5 bases from V and 2 bases from J; bases unmatched to any gene: 4. Germline CDR1 and CDR2: MNHEY and SVGEGT. The CDR3 runs 14 residues. CDR3 sequence (DNA): TGTGCCAGCAGTGTGGGACAGGGCACCTACGAGCAGTACTTC. Residues: CASSVGQGTYEQYF.

This chain joins TRBV7-2 and TRBJ2-5; 15 bases line up with TRBD2. The CDR3 consists of 16 residues. Germline CDR1 SGHTA, CDR2 FQGNSA. The ends lost 5 bases at V and 4 bases at J; junction bases unmatched: 5. CDR3 sequence reads: CASSKGLAGGRETQYF. The CDR3 region has the DNA TGTGCCAGCAGCAAGGGACTAGCGGGAGGCCGAGAGACCCAGTACTTC.

The rearrangement uses TRBV18 and TRBJ1-2; D unclear. V lost 3 bases and J 5 bases, leaving 13 bases between the germline ends. This CDR3 has 14 residues. Germline loops: CDR1 KGHSH, CDR2 LQKENI. The DNA of the CDR3 is TGTGCCAGCTCACCTGGCCAGAAAAATTATGGCTACACCTTC. Its translation is CASSPGQKNYGYTF.

The rearrangement links TRBV10-3 to TRBJ2-1; 10 nucleotides match TRBD1. CDR1 and CDR2 (germline): ENHRY, SYGVKD. CDR3 length equals 15 residues. Trimming at V came to 5 bases and at J to 6 bases, leaving 7 bases not matched to a gene. CDR3 in amino acids: CAISTDRGQVNEQFF. CDR3 bases: TGTGCCATCAGTACAGACAGGGGGCAGGTCAATGAGCAGTTCTTC.

The J gene is TRBJ1-2, the V gene TRBV7-9; tentative D call: TRBD1 (6 bases). Germline V CDR1 and CDR2: SEHNR, FQNEAQ (reference sequence). Trimming took 2 bases from V and 4 from J, leaving 17 bases between them. The CDR3 is 16 amino acids. For the CDR3, the DNA is TGTGCCAGCAGCTTAAGTGGGGACACGGACCTCTATGGCTACACCTTC. It is translated as CASSLSGDTDLYGYTF.

V is TRBV18 and J is TRBJ2-1; 11 bases match TRBD2. The length of the CDR3 is 15 residues. J lost 8 bases, V lost 3 bases, and 6 bases had no gene match. Germline V gene data show CDR1 as KGHSH and CDR2 as LQKENI. The CDR3 loop reads CASSPLGTSGHEQFF. Here the CDR3 DNA reads TGTGCCAGCTCACCTTTGGGGACTAGCGGACATGAGCAGTTCTTC.

The chain recombines TRBV5-1 with TRBJ2-5; 8 nucleotides agree with TRBD2. This CDR3 spans 15 amino acids. The V and J ends lost 4 bases and 2 bases, in that order; junction bases with no gene match: 7. CDR1 SGHRS and CDR2 YFSETQ come from the germline V gene. The DNA for the CDR3 is TGCGCCAGCAGCCTCCGGGGGGGGCAACAAGAGACCCAGTACTTC. Translating gives CASSLRGGQQETQYF.

V is TRBV7-8 and J is TRBJ2-7; 11 bases line up with TRBD2. In germline, CDR1 is SGHVS, CDR2 FQNEAQ. Trimming at V came to 4 bases and at J to 3 bases, leaving 8 bases not matched to a gene. This CDR3 region has 16 residues. The DNA for the CDR3 is TGTGCCAGCAGCTCTGGACGACTAGCGGGACTCTACGAGCAGTACTTC. It translates to CASSSGRLAGLYEQYF.

The V and J genes are TRBV9 and TRBJ2-1; 11 positions agree with TRBD2. The CDR3 is made up of 16 amino acids. Germline V gene lookup returns CDR1 SGDLS and CDR2 YYNGEE. The ends lost 0 bases at V and 4 bases at J; junction bases unmatched: 3. CDR3 in amino acids: CASSVVGTSGYNEQFF. CDR3 coding DNA: TGTGCCAGCAGCGTAGTAGGGACTAGCGGTTACAATGAGCAGTTCTTC.

This clone was counted a few times. The chain joins TRBV4-1 to TRBJ1-1; 7 positions match TRBD1. After removal of 3 bases from V and 1 base from J, the junction contained 5 bases not matched to a gene. The CDR3 is 15 residues long. Germline assignment: CDR1 MGHRA and CDR2 YSYEKL. CDR3 loop: CASSHPKGANTEAFF. For the CDR3, the DNA is TGCGCCAGCAGCCACCCTAAGGGGGCGAACACTGAAGCTTTCTTT.

The rearrangement links TRBV18 to TRBJ1-2; D not resolved. CDR1 KGHSH and CDR2 LQKENI come from the germline V gene. Trimming left V 6 bases short and J 8 bases short, with 19 bases between. This CDR3 is 14 amino acids long. In DNA, the CDR3 is TGTGCCAGCTCGGTTGATCTTGCAGCGGGGGGCTACACCTTC. Translating gives CASSVDLAAGGYTF. The whole variable domain, remainder taken from reference TRBV18 and TRBJ1-2, is NAGVMQNPRHLVRRRGQEARLRCSPMKGHSHVYWYRQLPEEGLKFMVYLQKENIIDESGMPKERFSAEFPKEGPSILRIQQVVRGDSAAYFCASSVDLAAGGYTFGSGTRLTVV.

The genes are TRBV18 and TRBJ2-5, with D perhaps matching TRBD1 (5 bases). From germline, CDR1 is KGHSH and CDR2 LQKENI. The CDR3 totals 16 residues. The V gene lost 4 bases and the J gene lost 4 bases, with 19 bases spanning the gap. This CDR3 reads CASSRNGAGTGETQYF. CDR3 bases: TGTGCCAGCTCACGGAATGGGGCAGGCACCGGAGAGACCCAGTACTTC.

This clone was seen more than once but under ten times. The V gene is TRBV7-9, the J gene TRBJ2-7, with TRBD1 as a possible D gene (6 bases). This CDR3 spans 13 amino acids. Germline V gives CDR1 SEHNR, CDR2 FQNEAQ (reference sequence). Trimming removed 7 bases at V and 2 bases at J, with 12 bases between. The CDR3 region has the DNA TGTGCCAGCACCCCAGGGACAACCTACGAGCAGTACTTC. Translating gives CASTPGTTYEQYF.

This chain joins TRBV19 and TRBJ2-1, with 10 nucleotides matching TRBD2. Germline V lookup: CDR1 LNHDA, CDR2 SQIVND (reference sequence). V dropped 7 bases and J dropped 7; count of bases not matched to a gene: 4. CDR3 length: 13 amino acids. The CDR3 here is CASTSGGANEQFF. CDR3 nucleotide sequence: TGTGCCAGTACGAGCGGGGGGGCTAATGAGCAGTTCTTC.